This section outlines one TCR beta chain sequence together with its context. Its specific antigen is unknown. One base away there is no much larger clone; base qualities are not given. The source of the sample is a study of shared clonotypes between healthy human individuals (dated by TCRdb to 2020 to 2022). With respect to the entire study: Three men and two women, aged 18 to 49 years, made up the cohort. Blood TCR repertoires of about 5 healthy adults were deeply sequenced to estimate repertoire size and the extent of clonotype sharing between individuals. For each donor, CD4 naive and CD4 memory were each given three plates, CD8 naive was given two plates, and CD8 memory was given one plate. Per donor, leukapheresis produced somewhere between about 0.85 and 10 billion PBMCs. Different laboratories and diverse techniques were used to prepare libraries and sequence TCR repertoires, to increase sequencing depth and limit assay-specific biases.

Using the deep immunoSEQ assay, multiplex PCR amplified TCR CDR3 regions from genomic DNA. For each cell subset, the extracted genomic DNA was distributed evenly across all wells of several immunoSEQ 96-well plates, and each plate served as one replicate. For sorted subsets, approximately 210 ng of genomic DNA, equivalent to 25,000 to 35,000 T cell genomes, went into each replicate PCR. The purified libraries were quantified using a Qubit 3.0 fluorometer, sized with a Bioanalyzer 2100, and then quantified again using the KAPA Library Quantification kit. Every immunoSEQ 96-well plate was sequenced on a separate single-read 150-cycle Illumina NextSeq 550 flow cell. Per the authors' processing: Because the immunoSEQ output included only junctional sequences and no quality scores, the filtering could not be the same as the filtering used for full-length reads. Sequences were annotated with PyIR, a Python wrapper for IgBLAST v1.9, using IMGT germline references to assign V/J genes and CDR3. Any read was removed if the V/J assignment was weak (E-value above 1e-6), the CDR3 was missing, or the read contained stop codons, out-of-frame junctions, or ambiguous translated residues. V3J clonotypes were defined as sequences sharing the same inferred V gene, J gene, and CDR3 amino acid sequence. Percentage overlap between repertoires was computed as shared unique clonotypes divided by the size of the smaller repertoire. RTK rarefaction, the Chao1 estimator, and Recon v2.1 estimates of unobserved clonotypes were used to assess repertoire richness. Generation probabilities for all TCRbeta clonotypes obtained by the gDNA method from a handful of donors were computed using OLGA. This immuneACCESS table, as held by TCRdb, lists in-frame sequences with V and J called but not all clones. Of the missing ones, under half trace to an unresolved V gene in checked studies; the others have no known cause. V, J and clone size derive from that table, while D and trimming were established from the DNA sequence. Across this sample there are 950,000 to 1,100,000 clones, with around 78% seen only once. Around 0.6% of the sample belongs to the ten largest clones.

What the research found in general, with its limitations: Because the study included only a small number of donors, the genetic and exposure-history diversity represented was limited. Rarefaction of sorted-subset datasets indicated incomplete sequencing despite the large sequencing depth. Clonotypes shared by all four sorted-subset donors showed higher generation probabilities than non-shared clonotypes. Larger estimated clonotype richness was generally found for naive subsets than for memory subsets. Pairwise subsampling led to the expectation that sequencing depth would affect the degree of clonotype sharing among donors. Sampling was limited to blood, and TCR repertoires in tissue likely differ from TCR repertoires in blood. Across a handful of donors, about 4.5% of naive CD4, roughly 3.4% of naive CD8, roughly 2.3% of memory CD4, and 0.4% of memory CD8 clonotypes were shared.

The donors were healthy, HIV-negative adults who had no recently reported acute infections or vaccinations. Only Caucasian adults living in Nashville, Tennessee, USA were represented among the donors. CD4+ T cells were enriched by magnetic negative selection; naive cells were then positively selected on CD45RA, and the negative fraction formed the memory subset. Blood was obtained by leukapheresis, after which PBMCs were separated by Ficoll-Histopaque density gradient centrifugation and cryopreserved in liquid nitrogen vapor phase. Analytical flow cytometry was used to check the purity and quantity of each magnetically sorted T cell population. Genomic DNA was isolated from each sorted fraction and quantified by UV absorbance on a Nanodrop 2000c. From the cysteine through the phenylalanine, the CDR3 covers 11 amino acids. Solely the CDR3 DNA is kept, with 33 bases framed from the first base. CDR1 and CDR2, looked up from the germline V gene, are SQVTM and ANQGSEA. Trimming costs V 4 bases and J 11 bases, and their ends lie 14 bases apart.

The sample was memory CD4+ T cells from PBMCs. The cell subset or site tag for this specimen amounts to: CD45RA-negative fraction. This receptor was identified in a man between 18 and 35 years old in good health. Some clones in this sample may be carry-over from other donors' samples. The rearrangement joined TRBV29-1 to TRBJ1-1; perhaps TRBD1 is the D gene, with 5 bases matching. Read as DNA, the sequence is TGCAGCGTTGCGGGGGGAGAAAACGCTTTCTTT. Translated, this gives CSVAGGENAFF. With all but the CDR3 taken from the reference TRBV29-1 and TRBJ1-1 genes, the full variable domain is: SAVISQKPSRDICQRGTSLTIQCQVDSQVTMMFWYRQQPGQSLTLIATANQGSEATYESGFVIDKFPISRPNLTFSTLTVSNMSPEDSSIYLCSVAGGENAFFGQGTRLTVV.